The clone carrying this T cell receptor beta chain occurred a few times. Each CDR3 protein gets one entry after TCRdb re-called the PCR reads with MiXCR. The profile shows about 9,200 distinct CDR3 sequences, roughly 50% of them singletons. The data are from a study of CD4 and CD8 cells across lung adenocarcinoma regions. The receptor's source is a female donor with lung adenocarcinoma. The CD4 and CD8 labels of this study may be unreliable. Specimen: CD8+ T cells from the margin of a lung tumor.

CDR3 sequence: CASSLSGGLRFGYNEQFF. In DNA form, the CDR3 reads TGTGCCAGCAGTTTATCGGGGGGCCTAAGATTTGGCTACAATGAGCAGTTCTTC. V usage is TRBV27 and J usage is TRBJ2-1; D is possibly TRBD1 or TRBD2 (6 bases each). The CDR3 runs to 18 residues. Per the germline V gene, CDR1 is MNHEY and CDR2 is SMNVEV (reference sequence). V was cut by 0 bases and J by 3 bases, with 18 bases left in between.